These T cell receptor beta chains were read from a single sample in a study of cytomegalovirus exposure and HLA in healthy donors. Method: immunoSEQ multiplex PCR; TCRdb's copy keeps in-frame clones and lacks some. The sample contains around 200,000 clones, 65% to 80% of which appear only once. Source material: PBMCs. Receptors were obtained from a man aged 45-65 years in good health and CMV-seronegative. Each CDR3 is given with its conserved first and last residue. The order of the fields is J gene, clone size, D gene, V gene, CDR3 DNA, CDR3 protein. D genes are given only for firm matches. Clone size is stated in some rows and not others, as once, few, many or a class when expanded.

TRBJ1-1,NA,NA,TRBV20-1,TGCAGTTGTCAATTGAGCACTGAAGCTTTCTTT,CSCQLSTEAFF
TRBJ2-3,NA,NA,TRBV7-3,TGTGCCAGCAGCCCTCTTCAGGGTACGCAGTATTTT,CASSPLQGTQYF
TRBJ1-1,NA,TRBD1,TRBV5-4,TGTGCCAGCACCTTCAAGGGACAGGGGGAAACTGAAGCTTTCTTT,CASTFKGQGETEAFF
TRBJ2-7,few,NA,TRBV28,TGTGCCAGCAGTTTATTGAGGAGGGGACGGAGCTCCTACGAGCAGTACTTC,CASSLLRRGRSSYEQYF
TRBJ2-1,few,NA,TRBV6-5,TGTGCCAGCAGTTCCACGGGGGAGGCCTACAATGAGCAGTTCTTC,CASSSTGEAYNEQFF
TRBJ2-3,NA,NA,TRBV11-2,TGTGCCAGCAGCTTACTTGTCAGGTCAGCCACAGATACGCAGTATTTT,CASSLLVRSATDTQYF
TRBJ1-6,NA,NA,TRBV9,TGTGCCAGCAGCGTATCTGGGAGGGCCTATAATTCACCCCTCCACTTT,CASSVSGRAYNSPLHF
TRBJ2-2,few,NA,TRBV30,TGTGCCCTCAAGGGAGGAACGAACACCGGGGAGCTGTTTTTT,CALKGGTNTGELFF
TRBJ2-5,NA,NA,TRBV5-6,TGTGCCAGCAGCTTGCCCAGGGGCGAGACCCAGTACTTC,CASSLPRGETQYF
TRBJ1-5,NA,NA,TRBV10-3,TGTGCCATCAGTGAGTCGATGGGGGGGGGCAATCAGCCCCAGCATTTT,CAISESMGGGNQPQHF
TRBJ1-5,NA,NA,TRBV18,TGTGCCAGCTCACCGCTTGGGAACGGGGGCAATCAGCCCCAGCATTTT,CASSPLGNGGNQPQHF
TRBJ2-7,NA,TRBD2,TRBV6-1,TGTGCCAGCCAGCTAGCGGGTAGCTACGAGCAGTACTTC,CASQLAGSYEQYF
TRBJ2-2,few,NA,TRBV14,TGTGCCAGCAGCCAAGATTATCGACAATTCCCCGGGGAGCTGTTTTTT,CASSQDYRQFPGELFF
TRBJ2-7,once,NA,TRBV5-5,TGTGCCAGCAGCTTCACCTACGAGCAGTACTTC,CASSFTYEQYF
TRBJ2-1,NA,NA,TRBV28,TGTGCCAGCAGTTTAGAACAGGTCATCAATGAGCAGTTCTTC,CASSLEQVINEQFF